Following are 27 T cell receptor beta chains from one sample sequenced in a study of glioma-infiltrating T cells. Amplification of TCR alpha and beta CDR3 regions from RNA used iRepertoire nested multiplex PCR. MiXCR, run by TCRdb on the multiplex PCR reads, gives a single entry per CDR3 protein. The profile shows more than 100,000 distinct CDR3 sequences, under 30% of them singletons. The sequenced sample was glioma tissue, nonneoplastic brain tissue, or PBMCs (not recorded which). All receptors come from a human donor with low-grade glioma or glioblastoma, undergoing nonglioma brain surgery, or in good health (not recorded which).

Remarks on this clonotype: Given a much more abundant clone one base away, this may be a read error. This chain links TRBV7-2 with TRBJ1-2; D not resolved. Germline V lookup: CDR1 SGHTA, CDR2 FQGNSA. This CDR3 region has 15 residues. Written as DNA, the CDR3 is TGTGGCAGCAGCCGAAGGGCAGCCTCCTACTATGGCTACACCTTC. Amino acid sequence: CGSSRRAASYYGYTF.

This clonotype was seen ten or more times. This sequence joins TRBV9 and TRBJ1-6, with D possibly being TRBD1 (5 bases). Trimming removed 6 bases at V and 7 bases at J, with 11 bases between. The V gene's germline CDR1 is SGDLS and CDR2 YYNGEE. The CDR3 has 13 residues. Written as DNA, the CDR3 is TGTGCCAGCAAGGACACTTCGAATTCACCCCTCCACTTT. Protein product: CASKDTSNSPLHF.

The gene calls are TRBV7-2 and TRBJ2-1; D unresolved. The V end lost 1 base, the J end lost 0 bases, and 7 bases lay between the germline ends. The CDR3 extends over 15 amino acids. Looked up from germline, CDR1 is SGHTA and CDR2 is FQGNSA. CDR3 bases: TGTGCCAGCAGCTTAGACACCGGCTCCTACAATGAGCAGTTCTTC. It is translated as CASSLDTGSYNEQFF. The full variable domain, with the rest looked up from reference TRBV7-2 and TRBJ2-1, is GAGVSQSPSNKVTEKGKDVELRCDPISGHTALYWYRQSLGQGLEFLIYFQGNSAPDKSGLPSDRFSAERTGGSVSTLTIQRTQQEDSAVYLCASSLDTGSYNEQFFGPGTRLTVL.

This clonotype was counted a few times. V gene TRBV3-1 combines with J gene TRBJ1-2; 12 nucleotides align to TRBD1. CDR3 size: 15 residues. CDR1 is LGHDT and CDR2 is YNNKEL in the germline V gene (reference sequence). J gave up 4 bases and V 3 bases, and 3 bases lay outside the gene matches. In DNA form, the CDR3 reads TGTGCCAGCAGCCACGGGACAGGGGGCATCTATGGCTACACCTTC. Amino acids: CASSHGTGGIYGYTF. The full variable domain, its missing parts supplied by reference TRBV3-1 and TRBJ1-2, is DTAVSQTPKYLVTQMGNDKSIKCEQNLGHDTMYWYKQDSKKFLKIMFSYNNKELIINETVPNRFSPKSPDKAHLNLHINSLELGDSAVYFCASSHGTGGIYGYTFGSGTRLTVV.

The V call is TRBV10-3, the J call TRBJ2-7; a weak D match, TRBD2 (5 bases). The CDR3 extends over 13 amino acids. CDR1 ENHRY and CDR2 SYGVKD come from the germline V gene. The germline V and J ends were trimmed by 6 bases and 6 bases, with 15 bases remaining between them. The chain's CDR3 is CAIRDGLVTEQYF. DNA for the CDR3: TGTGCCATCAGGGACGGACTCGTAACCGAGCAGTACTTC.

This clonotype appeared many times. The gene calls are TRBV28 and TRBJ1-1; D gene uncertain. Germline lookup yields CDR1 MDHEN and CDR2 SYDVKM. Deletions cut 2 bases from V and 5 bases from J, with 3 bases between. The CDR3 is 11 amino acids. CDR3 loop: CASSLETEAFF. The CDR3 DNA follows: TGTGCCAGCAGTTTAGAAACTGAAGCTTTCTTT.

V and J are TRBV12-3 or TRBV12-4 and TRBJ2-7, with 7 positions matching TRBD2. The junction had 10 bases not matched to a gene; V was cut back by 6 bases and J by 5 bases. This CDR3 comprises 14 residues. CDR3 in amino acids: CASRPFDGGNEQYF. DNA for the CDR3: TGTGCCAGCAGACCATTCGACGGGGGGAACGAGCAGTACTTC.

The chain recombines TRBV18 with TRBJ2-1; TRBD2 is a possible D gene (6 bases). The V gene's germline CDR1 is KGHSH and CDR2 LQKENI. The V end was cut by 3 bases, the J end by 2 bases, with 14 bases between. The CDR3 is 16 amino acids. In nucleotides, the CDR3 is TGTGCCAGCTCACCCCCTGACGGGGAGGCCTACAATGAGCAGTTCTTC. As protein: CASSPPDGEAYNEQFF.

In this sample, this clonotype turned up many times. V usage is TRBV19 and J usage is TRBJ1-1, with D unclear. V was clipped by 3 bases and J by 1 base, with 9 bases between them. Germline V gene data show CDR1 as LNHDA and CDR2 as SQIVND (reference sequence). The CDR3 consists of 14 residues. CDR3 region: CASSIPEGNTEAFF. The DNA of the CDR3 is TGTGCCAGTAGTATTCCTGAGGGGAACACTGAAGCTTTCTTT.

This clonotype was recorded many times. J is TRBJ1-5 and V is TRBV20-1; D is perhaps TRBD1 (6 bases). V lost 4 bases, J lost 7 bases, and 17 bases lay in between. The CDR3 is made up of 14 amino acids. The V gene's germline CDR1 is DFQATT and CDR2 SNEGSKA (reference sequence). CDR3 protein: CSAIFRGLEQPQHF. In DNA form, the CDR3 reads TGCAGTGCTATATTCAGGGGACTTGAACAGCCCCAGCATTTT.

The table lists this clonotype with many counts. The chain links TRBV6-6 to TRBJ2-7; 7 bases map to TRBD2. The V segment lost 2 bases and the J segment 5 bases; nucleotides outside the gene matches: 3. CDR3 length equals 13 residues. The germline CDR1 and CDR2 sequences are MNHNY and SVGAGI (reference sequence). Here the CDR3 reads CASSYGRGDEQYF. The CDR3 region has the DNA TGTGCCAGCAGTTACGGTCGGGGGGACGAGCAGTACTTC.

A remark on this clonotype: This may arise from a read error, as a much more abundant clone is one base away. The V and J genes are TRBV2 and TRBJ2-1; TRBD1 or TRBD2 may be the D gene (5 bases each). From germline, CDR1 is SNHLY and CDR2 FYNNEI. The CDR3 is made up of 12 amino acids. The CDR3 here is CANSGTLGEQFF. DNA of the CDR3: TGTGCCAACAGTGGGACCCTTGGTGAGCAGTTCTTC.

To note about this clonotype: A read error may be the cause here, since a much bigger clone is one base away. CDR3 in DNA: TGTGCCAGCAGCTCGGGGCCGCTGGCGCGAGCTTTCTTT. It translates to CASSSGPLARAFF. The rearrangement joins TRBV7-2 to TRBJ1-1; a weak D match, TRBD1 (5 bases). CDR1 is SGHTA, CDR2 FQGNSA, per germline. This CDR3 has 13 amino acids. Trimming took off 4 bases at V and 10 bases at J, with 16 bases between the two ends.

This clonotype has at least ten counts. V usage is TRBV27 and J usage is TRBJ1-6, with 11 bases lining up with TRBD1. V shed 5 bases and J 10 bases; nucleotides not matched to a gene: 7. This CDR3 has 15 residues. CDR1 and CDR2 from the germline V gene are MNHEY and SMNVEV (reference sequence). CDR3 loop: CASSRGTGGKSPLHF. The DNA of the CDR3 is TGTGCCAGCAGTCGGGGGACAGGGGGAAAATCACCCCTCCACTTT.

The chain recombines TRBV29-1 with TRBJ2-5; 12 bases line up with TRBD2. This CDR3 comprises 14 residues. V lost 5 bases to trimming and J lost 4 bases; unmatched junction nucleotides: 5. Germline V gives CDR1 SQVTM, CDR2 ANQGSEA. DNA for the CDR3: TGCAGCGTTCGACTAGCGGGGGCTCGAGAGACCCAGTACTTC. As protein: CSVRLAGARETQYF.

V gene TRBV28 combines with J gene TRBJ2-3; 9 positions agree with TRBD2. This CDR3 is 15 amino acids long. Germline V gene lookup returns CDR1 MDHEN and CDR2 SYDVKM. CDR3 nucleotides: TGTGTTAGCAGTCTCGGGACTAGCAAGGCAGATACGCAGTATTTT. Translating it yields CVSSLGTSKADTQYF. The entire variable domain, with the rest obtained from reference TRBV28 and TRBJ2-3, is as follows: DVKVTQSSRYLVKRTGEKVFLECVQDMDHENMFWYRQDPGLGLRLIYFSYDVKMKEKGDIPEGYSVSREKKERFSLILESASTNQTSMYLCVSSLGTSKADTQYFGPGTRLTVL.

This clonotype was picked up many times. The V call is TRBV6-6, the J call TRBJ2-5; 7 nucleotides match TRBD2. Losses at the gene ends were 0 bases for V and 3 bases for J; bases not matched to a gene: 4. Germline V CDR1 and CDR2: MNHNY, SVGAGI (reference sequence). The CDR3 spans 15 residues. For the CDR3, the DNA is TGTGCCAGCAGTTACTCGAGCGGGGCTAAAGAGACCCAGTACTTC. Its translation: CASSYSSGAKETQYF.

The chain couples TRBV4-1 to TRBJ1-4; unclear D gene. Trimming cost V 0 bases and J 4 bases, with 9 bases left between them. This CDR3 has 15 amino acids. Germline V gene sequence: CDR1 MGHRA, CDR2 YSYEKL. The CDR3 DNA is TGCGCCAGCAGCCAAGATCGACGGTATAATGAAAAACTGTTTTTT. Translating it yields CASSQDRRYNEKLFF.

To note about this clonotype: A much larger clone differs by one base, so this may be a read error. J is TRBJ1-2 and V is TRBV20-1; possibly TRBD1 for D (5 bases). This CDR3 spans 16 amino acids. Germline CDR1 and CDR2: DFQATT and SNEGSKA (reference sequence). Trimming took 5 bases from V and 7 from J, leaving 26 bases between them. CDR3: CSAVRDAFSVGCGYTF. DNA for the CDR3: TGCAGTGCTGTCCGGGACGCTTTCTCGGTGGGCTGTGGCTACACCTTC.

There are many counts of this clonotype. The chain has TRBV7-9 and TRBJ2-3, with TRBD2 identical over 8 bases. The germline V gene has CDR1 SEHNR and CDR2 FQNEAQ (reference sequence). V dropped 5 bases and J dropped 6; count of bases not matched to a gene: 19. The CDR3 totals 18 residues. Here the CDR3 reads CASSPLRLSGGDLDTQYF. CDR3 coding DNA: TGTGCCAGCAGCCCCCTTCGTTTATCGGGGGGGGATTTGGATACGCAGTATTTT.

This clonotype is medium-sized in the sample. V gene TRBV20-1 combines with J gene TRBJ2-3; TRBD2 matches 9 bases. The J segment lost 4 bases and the V segment lost 5 bases, leaving 10 bases of the junction unmatched. CDR1 is DFQATT and CDR2 is SNEGSKA in the germline V gene (reference sequence). The CDR3 has 15 residues. The CDR3 nucleotides are TGCAGTGCTCACCCGGGACTAGCATCATCAGATACGCAGTATTTT. This codes for CSAHPGLASSDTQYF.

Details on this clonotype: A much more abundant neighbour one base away suggests this may be a read error. This chain joins TRBV7-6 and TRBJ1-1; TRBD1 is a possible D gene (6 bases). Germline V gene data show CDR1 as SGHVS and CDR2 as FNYEAQ. This CDR3 contains 15 residues. Here the CDR3 reads CASSPIGQMNAEAFF. CDR3 DNA sequence: TGTGCCAGCAGCCCCATTGGACAGATGAACGCTGAAGCTTTCTTT.

Many counts were recorded for this clonotype. The V and J genes are TRBV7-2 and TRBJ2-5; D gene ambiguous. Germline V gives CDR1 SGHTA, CDR2 FQGNSA. This CDR3 is 12 amino acids long. V was clipped by 5 bases and J by 4 bases, with 8 bases between them. The CDR3 here is CASSPMGETQYF. DNA of the CDR3: TGTGCCAGCAGCCCTATGGGAGAGACCCAGTACTTC.

This clonotype was seen at least ten times. DNA of the CDR3: TGCAGTGTCAGGTCAGAAACCTACGAGCAGTACTTC. Protein product: CSVRSETYEQYF. The gene calls are TRBV20-1 and TRBJ2-7; D is undetermined. The CDR3 length is 12 residues. CDR1 DFQATT and CDR2 SNEGSKA come from the germline V gene (reference sequence). The ends were cut back, 7 bases at V and 2 bases at J, with 12 bases in the middle.

In the case of this clonotype: A much larger clonotype is one base distant, so this may be a read error. This chain uses TRBV19 with TRBJ2-7; D perhaps matches TRBD1 (6 bases). CDR1 and CDR2 (germline): LNHDA, SQIVND (reference sequence). The CDR3 is made up of 13 amino acids. Trimming pared 9 bases from V and 1 base from J, leaving 13 bases between. CDR3 region: CASPDRLSYEQYF. The CDR3 nucleotides read TGTGCCAGCCCCGACAGGTTATCCTACGAGCAGTACTTC.

This clonotype was detected ten times or more. This chain links TRBV20-1 with TRBJ2-5; no clear D. Germline V gene data show CDR1 as DFQATT and CDR2 as SNEGSKA (reference sequence). V lost 5 bases, J lost 2 bases, and 12 bases lay in between. The CDR3 loop spans 13 amino acids. This CDR3 is CSAPISLQETQYF. CDR3 nucleotides: TGCAGTGCTCCGATCAGCCTACAAGAGACCCAGTACTTC.

The table lists this clonotype with a few counts. This sequence joins TRBV4-2 and TRBJ1-2; the D is unclear. V shed 1 base and J shed 6 bases, with 15 bases lying between them. The CDR3 length is 15 residues. The germline V gene has CDR1 LGHNA and CDR2 YNFKEQ. CDR3 DNA: TGTGCCAGCAGCCAAGGAAGGGTCGAAGGGAATGGCTACACCTTC. Encoded protein: CASSQGRVEGNGYTF.